This T cell receptor beta chain appears in the sequencing data of a study of blood T cell repertoires in COVID-19. Turning to the study itself: From the United States, Italy and Spain came samples of acute and convalescent COVID-19. The cDNA or gDNA used as material had been derived from T cells, B-cell-depleted T cells, or PBMCs.

Worth noting for this clone: The junction and the germline gene differ at one end; a read error may be behind it.

As handled by the study authors: Amplified reference gene primers provided the basis for estimating nucleated cell counts. Only in-frame clones appear in the TCRdb table, and some are missing; sequencing was by immunoSEQ multiplex PCR. V, J and clone size reflect that table, while D and trimming were determined from the DNA. The table shows more than 55,000 clones, with 80% to 95% occurring only once. There are 16 residues in the CDR3. In germline, CDR1 is MNHNY, CDR2 SVGAGI (reference sequence). This chain joins TRBV6-6 and TRBJ2-1; D is possibly TRBD1 (5 bases). The sequence derives from a man at least 80 years old with acute or convalescent COVID-19. Sequencing was carried out using peripheral blood. The CDR3 is CACRPRADGSYNEQFF. The CDR3 DNA follows: TGTGCCTGCAGGCCCAGGGCGGACGGCTCCTACAATGAGCAGTTCTTC.